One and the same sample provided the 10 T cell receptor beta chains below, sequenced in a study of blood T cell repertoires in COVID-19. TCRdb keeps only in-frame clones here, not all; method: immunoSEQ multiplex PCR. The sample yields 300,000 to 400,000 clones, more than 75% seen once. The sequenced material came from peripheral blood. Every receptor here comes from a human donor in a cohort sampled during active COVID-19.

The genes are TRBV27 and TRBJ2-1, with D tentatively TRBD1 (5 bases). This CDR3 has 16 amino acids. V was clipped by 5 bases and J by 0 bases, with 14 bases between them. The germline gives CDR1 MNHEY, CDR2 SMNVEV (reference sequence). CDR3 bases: TGTGCCAGCAGTCCAGGGAACACTCCCTCCTACAATGAGCAGTTCTTC. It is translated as CASSPGNTPSYNEQFF.

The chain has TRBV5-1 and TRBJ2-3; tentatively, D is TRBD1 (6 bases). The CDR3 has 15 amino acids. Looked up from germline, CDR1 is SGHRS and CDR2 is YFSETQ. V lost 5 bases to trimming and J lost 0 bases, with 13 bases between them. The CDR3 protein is CASRDGQFSTDTQYF. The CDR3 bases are TGCGCCAGCAGGGACGGACAGTTTAGCACAGATACGCAGTATTTT.

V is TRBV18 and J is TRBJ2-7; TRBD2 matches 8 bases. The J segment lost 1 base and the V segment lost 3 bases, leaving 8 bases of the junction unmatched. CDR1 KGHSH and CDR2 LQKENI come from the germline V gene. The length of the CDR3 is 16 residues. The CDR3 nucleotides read TGTGCCAGCTCACCTTCTTCACTAGCGGTTTCCTACGAGCAGTACTTC. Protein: CASSPSSLAVSYEQYF.

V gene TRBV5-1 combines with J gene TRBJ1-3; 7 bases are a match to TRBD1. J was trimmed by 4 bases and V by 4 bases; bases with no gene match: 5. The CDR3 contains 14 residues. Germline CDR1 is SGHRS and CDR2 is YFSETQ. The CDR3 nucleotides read TGCGCCAGCAGCGACTCAGGGGGAGGAAACACCATATATTTT. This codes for CASSDSGGGNTIYF.

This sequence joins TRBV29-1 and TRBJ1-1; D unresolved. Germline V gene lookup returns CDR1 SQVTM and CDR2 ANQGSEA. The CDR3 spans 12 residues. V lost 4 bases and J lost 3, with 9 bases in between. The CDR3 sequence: CSVGRADTEAFF. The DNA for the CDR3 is TGCAGCGTTGGGCGGGCGGACACTGAAGCTTTCTTT.

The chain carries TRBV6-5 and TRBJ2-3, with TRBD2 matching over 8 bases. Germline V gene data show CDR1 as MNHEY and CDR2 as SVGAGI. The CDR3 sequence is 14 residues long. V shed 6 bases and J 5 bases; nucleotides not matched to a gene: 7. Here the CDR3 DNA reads TGTGCCAGCAGCTCCGGACTAGCAAGAGATACGCAGTATTTT. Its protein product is CASSSGLARDTQYF.

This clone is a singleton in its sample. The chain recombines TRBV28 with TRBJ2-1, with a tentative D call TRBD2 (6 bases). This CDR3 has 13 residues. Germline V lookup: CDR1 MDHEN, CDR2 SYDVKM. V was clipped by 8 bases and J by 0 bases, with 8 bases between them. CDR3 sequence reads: CASGLYSYNEQFF. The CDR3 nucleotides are TGTGCCAGCGGACTATACTCCTACAATGAGCAGTTCTTC.

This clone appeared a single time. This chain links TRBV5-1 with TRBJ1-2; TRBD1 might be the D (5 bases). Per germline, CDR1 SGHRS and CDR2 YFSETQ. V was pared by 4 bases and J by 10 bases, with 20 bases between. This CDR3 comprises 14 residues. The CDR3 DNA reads TGCGCCAGCAGCATCGGAGGGGACGGGACTTTCTACACCTTC. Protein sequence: CASSIGGDGTFYTF.

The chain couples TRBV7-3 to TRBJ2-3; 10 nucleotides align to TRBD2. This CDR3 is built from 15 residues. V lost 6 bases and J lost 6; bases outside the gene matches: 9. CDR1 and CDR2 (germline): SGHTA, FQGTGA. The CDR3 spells CASSSSGGSSDTQYF. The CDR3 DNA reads TGTGCCAGCAGTTCTAGCGGGGGATCGTCTGATACGCAGTATTTT.

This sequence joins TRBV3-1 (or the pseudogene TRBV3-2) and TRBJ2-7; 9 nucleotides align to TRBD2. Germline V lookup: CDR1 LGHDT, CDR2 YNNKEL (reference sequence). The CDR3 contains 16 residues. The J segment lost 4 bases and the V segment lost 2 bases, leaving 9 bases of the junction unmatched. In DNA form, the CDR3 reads TGTGCCAGCAGCCAATTACGCGGGAGGGCCTGGTACGAGCAGTACTTC. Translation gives CASSQLRGRAWYEQYF.